The rows below give T cell receptor beta chains drawn from one sample of a study of T cell changes during pregnancy in multiple sclerosis. The repertoire was sequenced with immunoSEQ multiplex PCR; TCRdb's copy has only in-frame clones and lacks some. The sample has about 45,000 clones; 70% to 90% are singletons. The source was CD4+ T cells from peripheral blood mononuclear cells, collected in the first trimester of pregnancy. Source of these receptors: a female donor with multiple sclerosis, enrolled in a pregnancy study. Each CDR3 is given with its conserved first and last residue.

TRBJ2-7,TRBV30,CAWRPGAYEQYF
TRBJ1-3,TRBV7-9,CASSRGDWGNTIYF
TRBJ2-2,TRBV9,CASSGDQGSFAGELFF
TRBJ2-5,TRBV6-1,CASSETPLAGLGKTQYF
TRBJ1-2,TRBV11-2,CASSSDRAGYTF
TRBJ2-7,TRBV11-2,CASRPLRGNYEQYF
TRBJ2-1,TRBV7-2,CASSSGQGRGEQFF
TRBJ2-2,TRBV6-6,CASSPMTREGTGELFF
TRBJ2-2,TRBV29-1,CSVELFRAGGNTGELFF
TRBJ1-2,TRBV10-3,CAISDSISGQGGYTF
TRBJ1-2,TRBV4-1,CASSQGQQGAARGYTF
TRBJ1-5,TRBV7-8,CASSSLGFGPQHF
TRBJ2-5,TRBV5-4,CASSSPDRAETQYF
TRBJ1-1,TRBV6-5,CASSFAGYEAFF
TRBJ2-7,TRBV19,CASSIRSGPYEQYF
TRBJ1-1,TRBV11-2,CASSPGLNTEAFF
TRBJ2-5,TRBV12-5,CASGLVMGLAGNRETQYF
TRBJ1-5,TRBV19,CASRRQGPQHF
TRBJ2-2,TRBV9,CASQREGRIGELFF
TRBJ2-5,TRBV4-1,CASSQGLASETQYF
TRBJ2-1,TRBV6-1,CASSATSGISSSYNEQFF
TRBJ1-4,TRBV28,CASSLQGAQEKLFF
TRBJ2-1,TRBV18,CASSLVDSGGTYNEQFF
TRBJ2-7,TRBV2,CASSHGTSSYEQYF
TRBJ2-3,TRBV5-1,CASSLATGGLGSTDTQYF
TRBJ2-4,TRBV28,CASSLALDVRYIQYF
TRBJ2-1,TRBV7-2,CASSGLATTYNEQFF
TRBJ2-1,TRBV5-1,CASSSTGSNYNEQFF
TRBJ2-2,TRBV4-2,CASSAGLGSGRTDTGELFF
TRBJ2-7,TRBV10-2,CASSRQGSYEQYF
TRBJ2-5,TRBV18,CATSDRVQETQYF
TRBJ2-1,TRBV27,CASSPLTGYNEQFF
TRBJ1-5,TRBV18,CASSPQGRGQPQHF
TRBJ2-4,TRBV9,CASSVGGDAKNIQYF
TRBJ1-2,TRBV6-1,CASSEGVSVPLYGYTF
TRBJ1-2,TRBV28,CASSLAQGHYGYTF
TRBJ2-1,TRBV5-5,CASSLLADFYNEQFF
TRBJ2-1,TRBV30,CAWTGGWAYNEQFF
TRBJ2-3,TRBV6-5,CASRGRGSTDTQYF
TRBJ2-7,TRBV7-3,CASSLTGQGPEQYF
TRBJ2-2,TRBV5-1,CASSRRDAGTGELFF
TRBJ2-2,TRBV6-5,CASSSRDRGTGELFF
TRBJ2-7,TRBV4-1,CASSQEWGGEQYF
TRBJ1-1,TRBV5-4,CASSSSGVAFF
TRBJ1-1,TRBV10-2,CASRQVNTEAFF
TRBJ2-7,TRBV28,CASSPADRSYEQYF
TRBJ1-1,TRBV28,CASSSRAEAFF
TRBJ2-5,TRBV5-6,CASSRLDQETQYF
TRBJ1-3,TRBV4-1,CASSQSPWATGNTIYF
TRBJ2-1,TRBV2,CASSEVGGTSGNSEQFF
TRBJ1-1,TRBV7-2,CASSPPGRGVNTEAFF
TRBJ2-5,TRBV6-5,CASSYRGIAVQETQYF
TRBJ1-2,TRBV28,CASSRDTADYGYTF
TRBJ1-5,TRBV6-1,CASKGQGLNQPQHF
TRBJ1-1,TRBV7-6,CASSLATNFMNTEAFF
TRBJ1-1,TRBV19,CASSLRDRNTEAFF
TRBJ2-7,TRBV7-2,CASSGGTSGHYEQYF
TRBJ2-7,TRBV11-2,CASSLPQGKQYF
TRBJ1-1,TRBV5-6,CASSLGDRRLMNTEAFF